These 29 T cell receptor beta chains were all obtained from the same sample, sequenced in a study of T cells in Graves' hyperthyroidism and ophthalmopathy. The investigators amplified TCR beta CDR3 regions from RNA transcripts. Initially, a first-round RT-PCR of the TCR CDR3 employed the HTBI primer set. Each CDR3 protein gets one entry after TCRdb re-called the multiplex PCR reads with MiXCR. In the table there are around 350,000 distinct CDR3 sequences, roughly 15% of which are singletons. The sample comprised blood. These receptor sequences come from a woman in her sixties with Graves' ophthalmopathy.

This clonotype showed up many times. This chain uses TRBV11-3 with TRBJ1-1; unclear D gene. The germline V gene encodes CDR1 SGHNT and CDR2 YENEEA. Trimming shortened V by 6 bases and J by 0 bases, and 11 bases separated the two germline ends. This CDR3 has 14 residues. CDR3 sequence reads: CASSLPGMNTEAFF. Written as DNA, the CDR3 is TGTGCCAGCAGTTTACCTGGGATGAACACTGAAGCTTTCTTT.

On this clonotype: Just one base apart from a much larger clone, this may be a read error. The chain carries TRBV28 and TRBJ2-7; TRBD1 agrees at 12 bases. The ends lost 10 bases at V and 9 bases at J; junction bases unmatched: 4. The CDR3 consists of 11 residues. Germline V gene lookup returns CDR1 MDHEN and CDR2 SYDVKM. CDR3: CATGTGGGQYF. CDR3 sequence (DNA): TGTGCCACCGGGACAGGGGGCGGGCAGTACTTC.

This clonotype was observed at least ten times. The chain is built from TRBV27 and TRBJ1-1; D is unclear. V gave up 2 bases and J gave up 3 bases, with 10 bases separating them. The CDR3 is made up of 14 amino acids. CDR1 MNHEY and CDR2 SMNVEV come from the germline V gene (reference sequence). CDR3 sequence reads: CASSLRRRDTEAFF. The DNA of the CDR3 is TGTGCCAGCAGTTTACGGAGGAGGGACACTGAAGCTTTCTTT.

This sequence joins TRBV20-1 and TRBJ2-3; the D gene is possibly TRBD1 (5 bases). Trimming took off 1 base at V and 0 bases at J, with 8 bases between the two ends. The germline V gene has CDR1 DFQATT and CDR2 SNEGSKA (reference sequence). The CDR3 spans 14 residues. The CDR3 region is CSARVPGSTDTQYF. The CDR3 DNA sequence: TGCAGTGCTAGAGTTCCAGGGAGCACAGATACGCAGTATTTT.

This clonotype was seen more than once but under ten times. The chain is built from TRBV2 and TRBJ1-1; 10 bases line up with TRBD1. CDR1 and CDR2 (germline): SNHLY, FYNNEI. Germline trimming cut 9 bases from V and 3 bases from J; bases unmatched to any gene: 16. The CDR3 contains 17 residues. The CDR3 DNA is TGTGCCAGAACGAAGGCGGGGACAGGGGTTGGGCACACTGAAGCTTTCTTT. Translation: CARTKAGTGVGHTEAFF.

The gene calls are TRBV20-1 and TRBJ2-1; tentative D call: TRBD2 (5 bases). Germline assignment: CDR1 DFQATT and CDR2 SNEGSKA (reference sequence). The CDR3 totals 11 residues. V shed 6 bases and J shed 6 bases, with 9 bases lying between them. As DNA, the CDR3 is TGCAGTGCCATTCTAGCCAATGAGCAGTTCTTC. Amino acid sequence: CSAILANEQFF.

This clonotype was seen at least ten times. This chain links TRBV9 with TRBJ2-1, with TRBD2 as a possible D gene (5 bases). V was shortened by 0 bases and J by 2 bases, with 9 bases between the two germline ends. The CDR3 is made up of 15 amino acids. CDR1 and CDR2 (germline): SGDLS, YYNGEE. CDR3 region: CASSVDGDAYNEQFF. DNA of the CDR3: TGTGCCAGCAGCGTAGACGGGGATGCCTACAATGAGCAGTTCTTC. The complete variable domain, with remaining parts taken from reference TRBV9 and TRBJ2-1, reads DSGVTQTPKHLITATGQRVTLRCSPRSGDLSVYWYQQSLDQGLQFLIQYYNGEERAKGNILERFSAQQFPDLHSELNLSSLELGDSALYFCASSVDGDAYNEQFFGPGTRLTVL.

This clonotype occurred many times. J is TRBJ2-1 and V is TRBV12-3 or TRBV12-4, with 7 bases identical to TRBD1. This CDR3 spans 15 amino acids. The trim removed 2 bases at V and 6 bases at J, leaving 7 bases unmatched. The CDR3 bases are TGTGCCAGCAGTTTAAGAGGGGGCGCAGGCAATGAGCAGTTCTTC. This encodes CASSLRGGAGNEQFF.

This clonotype appeared a few times. CDR3 in amino acids: CSARKSVDPQPQHF. The CDR3 region has the DNA TGCAGTGCTAGAAAATCGGTGGACCCACAGCCCCAGCATTTT. This chain joins TRBV20-1 and TRBJ1-5; the D is unclear. V was cut by 2 bases and J by 7 bases, with 15 bases left in between. The CDR3 sequence is 14 residues long. Looked up from germline, CDR1 is DFQATT and CDR2 is SNEGSKA (reference sequence).

The V and J genes are TRBV4-2 and TRBJ1-2; D unresolved. Germline CDR1 LGHNA, CDR2 YNFKEQ. Trimming cost V 1 base and J 2 bases, with 14 bases left between them. The CDR3 is 16 residues long. CDR3 sequence: CASSQAPVGDNYGYTF. The CDR3 region has the DNA TGTGCCAGCAGCCAAGCCCCGGTGGGTGACAACTATGGCTACACCTTC.

V gene TRBV6-5 combines with J gene TRBJ2-5; 12 bases are shared with TRBD2. This CDR3 is 17 amino acids long. J gave up 5 bases and V 2 bases, and 9 bases lay outside the gene matches. The germline V gene encodes CDR1 MNHEY and CDR2 SVGAGI. This CDR3 is CASSYRASGRALETQYF. DNA for the CDR3: TGTGCCAGCAGTTACCGGGCTAGCGGGAGGGCCCTGGAGACCCAGTACTTC.

The V call is TRBV5-1, the J call TRBJ1-6; tentatively, D is TRBD1 (5 bases). V dropped 0 bases and J dropped 8 bases, with 12 bases sitting between them. The germline CDR1 and CDR2 sequences are SGHRS and YFSETQ. This CDR3 has 15 residues. In nucleotides, the CDR3 is TGCGCCAGCAGCTTGGACGACAGAAAGGATTCACCCCTCCACTTT. Protein product: CASSLDDRKDSPLHF.

This clonotype has only a few counts. This chain joins TRBV9 and TRBJ2-2, with 11 bases lining up with TRBD2. Germline lookup yields CDR1 SGDLS and CDR2 YYNGEE. J was trimmed by 3 bases and V by 3 bases; bases with no gene match: 10. The CDR3 covers 18 residues. Written as DNA, the CDR3 is TGTGCCAGCAGCGCGAACCCTCTAGCGGGAGGCCACACCGGGGAGCTGTTTTTT. Translation gives CASSANPLAGGHTGELFF.

Comments on this clonotype: This may come from a read error, since a much larger clone is one base off. No conserved phenylalanine or tryptophan ends this CDR3, so it is likely a read error. The CDR3 DNA sequence: TGTGCCACCTCCGGGCCTACCTATCAGCCCCAGCATCTT. Translation gives CATSGPTYQPQHL. J is TRBJ1-5 and V is TRBV2, with D hard to call. The CDR3 is made up of 13 amino acids. CDR1 and CDR2 (germline): SNHLY, FYNNEI. V gave up 10 bases and J gave up 5 bases, with 15 bases separating them.

This clonotype has at least ten counts. The genes are TRBV7-9 and TRBJ2-1; D unclear. V was shortened by 2 bases and J by 9 bases, with 8 bases between the two germline ends. Germline V gene sequence: CDR1 SEHNR, CDR2 FQNEAQ (reference sequence). The CDR3 has 12 amino acids. CDR3 in amino acids: CASSLRAIEQFF. The CDR3 coding sequence is TGTGCCAGCAGCTTACGGGCGATTGAGCAGTTCTTC.

This clonotype was counted many times. CDR3 protein: CAGEWRQADEAFF. In nucleotides, the CDR3 is TGTGCCGGAGAGTGGAGACAGGCAGATGAAGCTTTCTTT. The rearrangement joins TRBV30 to TRBJ1-1; the D gene is possibly TRBD1 (6 bases). V shed 8 bases and J shed 7 bases, with 20 bases lying between them. There are 13 residues in the CDR3. In germline, CDR1 is GTSNPN, CDR2 SVGIG (reference sequence).

This clonotype showed up many times. The chain carries TRBV7-3 and TRBJ2-1; D is unresolved. The ends were cut back, 8 bases at V and 12 bases at J, with 14 bases in the middle. This CDR3 is 11 amino acids long. Per germline, CDR1 SGHTA and CDR2 FQGTGA. In nucleotides, the CDR3 is TGTGCCAGCGCCTCAGGTCAGAGGCAGTTCTTC. Protein: CASASGQRQFF.

For this clonotype: This may be a read error, as it is one base from a much larger clone. The rearrangement joins TRBV18 to TRBJ2-1, with 7 bases matching TRBD1. The CDR3 consists of 15 residues. Germline CDR1 is KGHSH and CDR2 is LQKENI. The CDR3 is CASSRQGLSYSEQFF. CDR3 DNA: TGTGCCAGCTCACGACAGGGCCTCTCCTACAGTGAGCAGTTCTTC.

This clonotype was observed at least ten times. The V gene is TRBV28, the J gene TRBJ2-1; D not certain. Germline assignment: CDR1 MDHEN and CDR2 SYDVKM. V lost 3 bases and J 0 bases, leaving 12 bases between the germline ends. The CDR3 runs to 16 residues. The CDR3 here is CASSFRQSSSYNEQFF. The CDR3 DNA follows: TGTGCCAGCAGTTTCCGGCAATCGAGCTCCTACAATGAGCAGTTCTTC.

Only a few counts were recorded for this clonotype. The rearrangement joins TRBV5-6 to TRBJ1-1; D is uncertain. In germline, CDR1 is SGHDT, CDR2 YYEEEE. The ends were cut back, 0 bases at V and 7 bases at J, with 16 bases in the middle. The CDR3 length is 15 residues. In DNA, the CDR3 is TGTGCCAGCAGCTTGGCGCGGGTGGGCGGGCTTGAAGCTTTCTTT. It translates to CASSLARVGGLEAFF.

The chain has TRBV28 and TRBJ1-4; perhaps TRBD1 as D (6 bases). Germline lookup yields CDR1 MDHEN and CDR2 SYDVKM. The CDR3 is made up of 15 amino acids. V dropped 5 bases and J dropped 8 bases, with 18 bases sitting between them. CDR3 sequence: CASSKRTGGREKLFF. Written as DNA, the CDR3 is TGTGCCAGCAGTAAGCGGACGGGGGGCAGAGAAAAACTGTTTTTT.

The chain is built from TRBV13 and TRBJ2-7; 8 bases are a match to TRBD1. J gave up 0 bases and V 6 bases, and 7 bases lay outside the gene matches. In germline, CDR1 is PRHDT, CDR2 FYEKMQ (reference sequence). The CDR3 length is 15 residues. In nucleotides, the CDR3 is TGTGCCAGCAGGAACCGACAGGGGACCTCCTACGAGCAGTACTTC. This encodes CASRNRQGTSYEQYF.

This clonotype has only a few counts. The V gene is TRBV18, the J gene TRBJ2-2; no reliable D call. The V and J ends lost 3 bases and 3 bases respectively, with 8 bases between them. The germline CDR1 and CDR2 sequences are KGHSH and LQKENI. The CDR3 is made up of 14 amino acids. The CDR3 sequence: CASSPPIDTGELFF. In DNA, the CDR3 is TGTGCCAGCTCACCTCCTATAGACACCGGGGAGCTGTTTTTT.

This clonotype was seen ten or more times. V gene TRBV10-3 combines with J gene TRBJ2-2; D is unresolved. The CDR3 is 15 residues long. Trimming cost V 0 bases and J 1 base, with 6 bases left between them. Germline CDR1 ENHRY, CDR2 SYGVKD. CDR3 in amino acids: CAISESSKNTGELFF. The DNA for the CDR3 is TGTGCCATCAGTGAGTCGAGTAAGAACACCGGGGAGCTGTTTTTT.

This clonotype was observed at least ten times. The V and J genes are TRBV6-5 and TRBJ2-3; 9 bases agree with TRBD2. From germline, CDR1 is MNHEY and CDR2 SVGAGI. V shed 0 bases, J shed 4 bases, and the junction held 11 bases outside the gene matches. CDR3 length: 18 amino acids. The DNA for the CDR3 is TGTGCCAGCAGTTACTCCGGACTAGCGCCCTTAGTAGCAGATACGCAGTATTTT. It specifies CASSYSGLAPLVADTQYF.

This clonotype appeared a few times. CDR3 region: CSAPKSRGTDTQYF. The CDR3, as DNA: TGCAGTGCCCCCAAGTCCCGGGGGACAGATACGCAGTATTTT. The chain joins TRBV20-1 to TRBJ2-3; tentatively, D is TRBD2 (6 bases). The CDR3 has 14 amino acids. With 6 bases removed from V and 3 bases from J, the gap between germline ends came to 16 bases. Germline V gene data show CDR1 as DFQATT and CDR2 as SNEGSKA (reference sequence).

The chain recombines TRBV7-6 with TRBJ2-2; 7 bases map to TRBD2. Germline CDR1 is SGHVS and CDR2 is FNYEAQ. This CDR3 contains 15 residues. Losses at the gene ends were 5 bases for V and 4 bases for J; bases not matched to a gene: 7. Here the CDR3 reads CASSPGGEGTGELFF. CDR3 in DNA: TGTGCCAGCAGCCCAGGAGGGGAGGGCACCGGGGAGCTGTTTTTT.

This clonotype was picked up a small number of times. V gene TRBV11-2 combines with J gene TRBJ2-3; a weak D match, TRBD2 (6 bases). The germline V gene has CDR1 SGHAT and CDR2 FQNNGV. V lost 1 base, J lost 0 bases, and 14 bases lay in between. The CDR3 extends over 17 amino acids. CDR3 sequence (DNA): TGTGCCAGCAGCTTAGTTCCGGGGGTCTTCAGCACAGATACGCAGTATTTT. Translating gives CASSLVPGVFSTDTQYF. Full variable domain (outside the CDR3, taken from reference TRBV11-2 and TRBJ2-3): EAGVAQSPRYKIIEKRQSVAFWCNPISGHATLYWYQQILGQGPKLLIQFQNNGVVDDSQLPKDRFSAERLKGVDSTLKIQPAKLEDSAVYLCASSLVPGVFSTDTQYFGPGTRLTVL.

This sequence joins TRBV11-2 and TRBJ1-1; 7 positions match TRBD1. This CDR3 has 15 amino acids. The ends lost 5 bases at V and 5 bases at J; junction bases unmatched: 11. The germline V gene has CDR1 SGHAT and CDR2 FQNNGV. In DNA form, the CDR3 reads TGTGCCAGCAGCCTTGTAAGGGGGCGGGGGACTGAAGCTTTCTTT. This encodes CASSLVRGRGTEAFF.